Given below is one T cell receptor (beta chain) in context. Its antigen specificity is not known. No base qualities exist here, and no much larger clone lies one base off it. Cut back by 0 bases and 0 bases, the V and J ends lie 8 bases apart. The CDR3 numbers 16 residues from cysteine through phenylalanine. This entry keeps only the CDR3 DNA: 48 bases, framed from base 1. CDR1 and CDR2, per the germline V gene (reference sequence), are LNHDA and SQIVND. The data stem from a study of CD8+ T cells in alopecia areata (dated by TCRdb to 2017 to 2018). In the study overall: The treated patients took part in an open-label pilot trial in which moderate-to-severe alopecia areata was treated with oral tofacitinib at 5 to 10 mg twice daily. Tofacitinib was given for 6 to 18 months, followed by 6 months of follow-up off drug to assess delayed response and recurrence. In treated patients, disease severity was measured using the SALT score, which gives the percentage of scalp surface area affected. To study T cell clonal expansion in alopecia areata, the researchers applied high-throughput TCRbeta sequencing to both the C3H/HeJ mouse model and human patients. In humans, TCRbeta sequencing was performed on scalp tissue and on sorted CD4+ and CD8+ peripheral blood T cells from healthy controls and from patients with patchy or totalis/universalis alopecia areata. Biopsies were taken from tofacitinib-treated patients at baseline and again at 4 and 24 weeks into treatment, and several of those patients also had a later scalp biopsy. Scalp clonality was compared among normal scalp (n=4), patchy alopecia areata scalp (n=8), and alopecia totalis/universalis scalp (n=8). RNA was obtained with the PAXgene miRNA kit for fixed scalp, the miRNeasy kit for PBMCs, and the RNeasy kit for mouse skin. TCRbeta CDR3 regions were amplified by immunoSEQ multiplex PCR using 35 Vbeta forward and 13 Jbeta reverse primers. Results the study describes overall, beyond this receptor: Many expanded lesional clones persisted in scalp and blood during tofacitinib treatment, which may partly explain relapse after stopping treatment. Compared with normal scalp, lesional scalp, particularly in alopecia totalis/universalis, had higher clonality and more expanded CD8+ clones, which suggests antigenic drive. Because the treated cohort was small and included a single nonresponder, larger studies are needed to assess links between baseline CD8+ expansion and response. Compared with mice, TCR sequences shared between patients were less clear, possibly partly because of HLA diversity across the patient population. Unlike mouse skin, where gammadelta T cells dominate, normal human skin contains resident alphabeta T cells that get sequenced too, which complicates analysis of the scalp TCR repertoire. With tofacitinib, both scalp clonality and the number of expanded CD8+ clones among the top 100 scalp clones went down significantly.

Library generation was performed with the immunoSEQ multiplex PCR assay. RNA was extracted from all samples and reverse transcribed into cDNA, which served as template for TCR sequencing. First-strand cDNA was synthesized with SuperScript III using a 2:1 mix of oligo-dT and random hexamers. A synthetic immune receptor repertoire was used to gauge amplification bias, and whatever bias remained was removed computationally. The authors' analysis ran thus. Raw reads were preprocessed for error removal, and CDR3 was defined according to IMGT conventions as running from the conserved cysteine to phenylalanine. Clonality was computed by normalizing Shannon entropy by log2 of the number of productive unique TCRs and subtracting the result from 1. CD4 or CD8 identity of scalp clones was inferred by cross-referencing scalp TCRbeta sequences with sorted blood CD4 and CD8 repertoires. The immuneACCESS repertoire file appears here via TCRdb, limited to in-frame rearrangements. These files lack a portion of the clones; in checked studies, under half of the deficit traces to unresolved V genes, and the cause of the others is not known. V, J and clone size derive from that table, while D and trimming were established from the DNA sequence. The sample table lists some 240,000 clones, 50% to 60% of them with a count of one. About 1.6% of the sample rests with the top ten.

Reading the label with the study, this specimen's time point is: more than 3 weeks on oral tofacitinib. Interpreted using the paper, the treatment or condition label stands for: oral pan-JAK inhibitor, 5-10 mg twice daily. From alopecia areata patients, peripheral blood was collected along with lesional scalp punch biopsies. PBMCs were separated by density centrifugation and stained for CD3, CD4 and CD8, after which CD4+ and CD8+ T cells were sorted on a FACSAria. Sample: CD4+ T cells sorted from blood, taken at week 4, from a patient treated with tofacitinib. The chain employs TRBV19 and TRBJ1-4, with the D gene not clear enough to name. The clonotype was recovered from a human donor with alopecia areata. The nucleotide sequence reads as follows: TGTGCCAGTAGTATAGAGATTGGAGCAACTAATGAAAAACTGTTTTTT. Translation gives CASSIEIGATNEKLFF.